The 2 T cell receptor beta chains below all came from one sample that was sequenced in a study of T cell responses to AZD1222 COVID-19 vaccine (dated by TCRdb to the early 2020s). Library prep was done by the immunoSEQ multiplex PCR assay. Held by TCRdb, this immuneACCESS table contains in-frame sequences only and omits some clones. Under half of the omission traces to an unresolved V gene where checked; the cause of the rest is unknown. Present in this sample are around 110,000 clones, around 90% of which were seen just once. Jointly, the top ten make up 6.6% of the sample. This specimen's time point label, per the study, means: baseline before first vaccination. The source material was peripheral blood, sampled on day 0 of AZD1222 vaccination. The receptors here all came from an adult in good health.

This sequence joins TRBV7-3 and TRBJ1-1, with a weak D call TRBD1 (5 bases). With 6 bases removed from V and 1 base from J, the gap between germline ends came to 9 bases. CDR1 SGHTA and CDR2 FQGTGA come from the germline V gene. The CDR3 is made up of 13 amino acids. DNA for the CDR3: TGTGCCAGCAGGAAAGACAGGAACACTGAAGCTTTCTTT. Amino acid sequence: CASRKDRNTEAFF.

The rearrangement uses TRBV18 and TRBJ2-7; D perhaps matches TRBD2 (5 bases). V was trimmed by 3 bases and J by 3 bases, leaving 15 bases between them. Germline lookup yields CDR1 KGHSH and CDR2 LQKENI. The CDR3 runs to 15 residues. CDR3 loop: CASSPIVVGVYEQYF. The CDR3 DNA is TGTGCCAGCTCACCTATTGTGGTCGGGGTCTACGAGCAGTACTTC. The complete variable domain, with remaining parts taken from reference TRBV18 and TRBJ2-7, reads NAGVMQNPRHLVRRRGQEARLRCSPMKGHSHVYWYRQLPEEGLKFMVYLQKENIIDESGMPKERFSAEFPKEGPSILRIQQVVRGDSAAYFCASSPIVVGVYEQYFGPGTRLTVT.